This T cell receptor (beta chain) was sequenced in a study of a mutant IDH1 vaccine in newly diagnosed glioma. Study-level information: The patients were given eight vaccinations, one each in weeks 1, 3, 5, 7, 11, 15, 19 and 23. Antecedent treatment encompassed radiotherapy, temozolomide, or their combination; the majority received both.

Only in-frame clones appear in the TCRdb table, and some are missing; sequencing was by immunoSEQ multiplex PCR. Among under 70,000 clones listed, 75% to 90% were seen once. Per the germline V gene, CDR1 is LNHDA and CDR2 is SQIVND (reference sequence). The CDR3 is 15 amino acids. With V trimmed by 4 bases and J by 0 bases, 5 bases remained unmatched. Regarding time point: week 23, last vaccination. Mutant IDH1 20-mer peptide, at 300 ug, made up each vaccine dose, with topical imiquimod. Each of the donors came in with new WHO grade 3 or 4 astrocytomas that were IDH1-mutant and ATRX-lost. Regarding this clone: Its antigen is unidentified.

The sample was PBMCs, taken from a glioma patient whose treatment included an IDH1 peptide vaccine. The sequence was collected from a man in his late teens or twenties with glioma. The V call is TRBV19, the J call TRBJ1-1; 7 bases match TRBD1. The CDR3 loop is CASSRDRAMNTEAFF. The CDR3 nucleotides read TGTGCCAGTAGTAGAGACAGGGCTATGAACACTGAAGCTTTCTTT. Full variable domain (outside the CDR3, taken from reference TRBV19 and TRBJ1-1): DGGITQSPKYLFRKEGQNVTLSCEQNLNHDAMYWYRQDPGQGLRLIYYSQIVNDFQKGDIAEGYSVSREKKESFPLTVTSAQKNPTAFYLCASSRDRAMNTEAFFGQGTRLTVV.